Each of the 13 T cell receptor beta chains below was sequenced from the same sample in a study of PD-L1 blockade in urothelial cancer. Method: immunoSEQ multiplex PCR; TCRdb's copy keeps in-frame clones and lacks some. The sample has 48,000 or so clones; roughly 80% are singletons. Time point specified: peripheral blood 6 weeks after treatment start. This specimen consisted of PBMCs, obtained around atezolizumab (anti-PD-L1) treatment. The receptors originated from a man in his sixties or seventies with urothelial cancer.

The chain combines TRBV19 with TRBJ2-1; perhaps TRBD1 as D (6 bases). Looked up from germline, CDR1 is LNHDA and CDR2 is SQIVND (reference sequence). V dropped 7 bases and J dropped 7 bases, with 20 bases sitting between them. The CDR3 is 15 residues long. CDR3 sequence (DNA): TGTGCCAGTAAGCAGGGGTCCTTGTTGGGGAATGAGCAGTTCTTC. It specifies CASKQGSLLGNEQFF.

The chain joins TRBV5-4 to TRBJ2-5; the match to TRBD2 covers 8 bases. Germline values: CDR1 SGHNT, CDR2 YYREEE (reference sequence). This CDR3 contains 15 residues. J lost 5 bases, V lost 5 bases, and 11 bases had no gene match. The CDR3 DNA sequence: TGTGCCAGCAGACCAGGACTAGCAATGTTGGAGACCCAGTACTTC. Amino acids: CASRPGLAMLETQYF.

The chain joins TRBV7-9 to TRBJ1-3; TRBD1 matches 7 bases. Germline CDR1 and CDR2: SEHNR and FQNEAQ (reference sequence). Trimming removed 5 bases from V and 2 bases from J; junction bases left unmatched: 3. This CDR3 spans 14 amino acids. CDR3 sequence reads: CASSPQGAGNTIYF. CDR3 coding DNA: TGTGCCAGCAGCCCTCAGGGGGCTGGAAACACCATATATTTT.

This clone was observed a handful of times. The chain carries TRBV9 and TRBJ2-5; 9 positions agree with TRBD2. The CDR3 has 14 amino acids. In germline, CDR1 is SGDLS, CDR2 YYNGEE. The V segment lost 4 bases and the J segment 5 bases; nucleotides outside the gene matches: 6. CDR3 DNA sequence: TGTGCCAGCAGCCCTAGCGGGACGGGGGAGACCCAGTACTTC. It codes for CASSPSGTGETQYF.

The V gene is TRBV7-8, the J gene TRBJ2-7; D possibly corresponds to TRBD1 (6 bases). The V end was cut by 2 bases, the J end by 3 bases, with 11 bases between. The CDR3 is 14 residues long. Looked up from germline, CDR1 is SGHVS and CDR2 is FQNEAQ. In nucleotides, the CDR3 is TGTGCCAGCAGCTTAATGGGGGCGATCTACGAGCAGTACTTC. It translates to CASSLMGAIYEQYF. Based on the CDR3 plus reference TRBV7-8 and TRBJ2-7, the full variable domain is GAGVSQSPRYKVAKRGQDVALRCDPISGHVSLFWYQQALGQGPEFLTYFQNEAQLDKSGLPSDRFFAERPEGSVSTLKIQRTQQEDSAVYLCASSLMGAIYEQYFGPGTRLTVT.

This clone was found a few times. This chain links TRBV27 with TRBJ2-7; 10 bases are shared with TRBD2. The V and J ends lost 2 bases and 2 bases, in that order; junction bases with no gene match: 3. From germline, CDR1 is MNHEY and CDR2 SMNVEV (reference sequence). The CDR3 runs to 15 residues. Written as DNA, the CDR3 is TGTGCCAGCAGTTTAGGGACTAGCGTGGCCTACGAGCAGTACTTC. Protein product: CASSLGTSVAYEQYF.

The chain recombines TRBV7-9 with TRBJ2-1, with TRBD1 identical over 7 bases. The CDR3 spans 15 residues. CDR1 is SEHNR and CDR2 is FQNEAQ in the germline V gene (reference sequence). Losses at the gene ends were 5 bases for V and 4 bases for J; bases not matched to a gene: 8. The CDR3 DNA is TGTGCCAGCAGCCACCCGGGACAGCGGTACAATGAGCAGTTCTTC. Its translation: CASSHPGQRYNEQFF.

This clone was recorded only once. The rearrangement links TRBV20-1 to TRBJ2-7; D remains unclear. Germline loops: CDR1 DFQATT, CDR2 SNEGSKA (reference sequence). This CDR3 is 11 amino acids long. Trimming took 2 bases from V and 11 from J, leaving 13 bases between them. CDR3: CSARKQFLEYF. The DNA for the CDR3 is TGCAGTGCTAGAAAACAGTTTTTGGAGTACTTC.

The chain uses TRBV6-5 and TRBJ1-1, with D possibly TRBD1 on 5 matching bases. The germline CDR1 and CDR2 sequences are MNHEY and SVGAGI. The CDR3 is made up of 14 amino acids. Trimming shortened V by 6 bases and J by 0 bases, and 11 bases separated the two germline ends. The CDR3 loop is CASRKQEMNTEAFF. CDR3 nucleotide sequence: TGTGCCAGCAGAAAACAGGAGATGAACACTGAAGCTTTCTTT.

The CDR3 DNA follows: TGTGCCAGCAGTTACTCGAGCCCACCTAGCGGCTACACCTTC. This codes for CASSYSSPPSGYTF. The chain employs TRBV6-5 and TRBJ1-2, with D unclear. Germline assignment: CDR1 MNHEY and CDR2 SVGAGI. V lost 0 bases and J 8 bases, leaving 13 bases between the germline ends. The CDR3 has 14 residues.

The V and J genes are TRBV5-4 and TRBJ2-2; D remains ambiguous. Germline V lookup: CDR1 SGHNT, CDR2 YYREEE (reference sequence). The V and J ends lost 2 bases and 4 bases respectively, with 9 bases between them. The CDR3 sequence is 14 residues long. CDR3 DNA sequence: TGTGCCAGCAGCTTCGGGTTAACCACCGGGGAGCTGTTTTTT. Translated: CASSFGLTTGELFF. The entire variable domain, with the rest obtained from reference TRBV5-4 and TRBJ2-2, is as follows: ETGVTQSPTHLIKTRGQQVTLRCSSQSGHNTVSWYQQALGQGPQFIFQYYREEENGRGNFPPRFSGLQFPNYSSELNVNALELDDSALYLCASSFGLTTGELFFGEGSRLTVL.

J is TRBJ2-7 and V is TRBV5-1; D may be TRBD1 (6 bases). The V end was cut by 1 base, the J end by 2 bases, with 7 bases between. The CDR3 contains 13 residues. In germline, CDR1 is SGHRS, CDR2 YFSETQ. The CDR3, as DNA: TGCGCCAGCAGCTTGACAGGGCCCTACGAGCAGTACTTC. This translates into CASSLTGPYEQYF.

The DNA for the CDR3 is TGTGCCAGCAGTGAAGAACCCGGACAGCTCAATCAGCCCCAGCATTTT. Its protein is CASSEEPGQLNQPQHF. The chain couples TRBV6-1 to TRBJ1-5, with a tentative D call TRBD1 (6 bases). Trimming removed 1 base at V and 3 bases at J, with 13 bases between. This CDR3 has 16 amino acids. In germline, CDR1 is MNHNS, CDR2 SASEGT.